Listed below are T cell receptor beta chains from one sample, sequenced in a study of OX40 agonist ivuxolimab in advanced cancers. The assay was immunoSEQ multiplex PCR, and TCRdb's table has in-frame clones only and misses some. The table records roughly 74,000 clones, around 94% of them present only once. Sequencing used CD4+ or CD8+ T cells sorted from blood, obtained in a trial of the OX40 agonist ivuxolimab. The receptors come from an adult with an advanced solid tumor such as melanoma, head and neck, liver or kidney cancer. Both conserved end residues are part of each CDR3. Each record gives: clone size, D gene, J gene, V gene, CDR3 DNA, CDR3 protein. D genes are given only for firm matches. Size is stated for part of the rows, as once, few or many counts, or as a class when the clone is expanded.

size: NA
D: NA
J: TRBJ2-2
V: TRBV29-1
DNA: TGCAGCGTTGAGGAGGGGTTGAGGAGGGGCACCGGGGAGCTGTTTTTT
CDR3: CSVEEGLRRGTGELFF

size: NA
D: NA
J: TRBJ1-2
V: TRBV7-8
DNA: TGTGCCAGCAGCTTAGCGACAGGAAACTTCTATGGCTACACCTTC
CDR3: CASSLATGNFYGYTF

size: NA
D: TRBD1
J: TRBJ2-7
V: TRBV5-6
DNA: TGTGCCAGCAGCTTGGTCGGACAGGGATATATAGAGCAGTACTTC
CDR3: CASSLVGQGYIEQYF

size: NA
D: NA
J: TRBJ1-2
V: TRBV30
DNA: TGTGCCTGGAATTTGGCAGCTTCGGACGGGGGCTATGGCTACACCTTC
CDR3: CAWNLAASDGGYGYTF

size: NA
D: TRBD2
J: TRBJ2-6
V: TRBV4-3
DNA: TGCGCCAGCAGCCAAGACCCGGGACTAGCGGGAAGTCCTGGGGCCAACGTCCTGACTTTC
CDR3: CASSQDPGLAGSPGANVLTF

size: NA
D: NA
J: TRBJ1-5
V: TRBV27
DNA: TGTGCCAGCAGTTTAGGGAGCAATCAGCCCCAGCATTTT
CDR3: CASSLGSNQPQHF

size: NA
D: NA
J: TRBJ1-2
V: TRBV11-2
DNA: TGTGCCAGCAGCTCTGTTCGTGGGAACGGCTACACCTTC
CDR3: CASSSVRGNGYTF

size: NA
D: NA
J: TRBJ1-6
V: TRBV21-1
DNA: TGTGCCAGCAGCAAGTCCGGGACAGGGAATTCACCCCTCCACTTT
CDR3: CASSKSGTGNSPLHF

size: NA
D: NA
J: TRBJ2-7
V: TRBV7-6
DNA: TGTGCCAGCAGCTTAGGGGACGGCACCTACGAGCAGTACTTC
CDR3: CASSLGDGTYEQYF

size: NA
D: TRBD1
J: TRBJ2-7
V: TRBV27
DNA: TGTGCCAGCAGTTTACACAGGGGTGATTTCTCCTACGAGCAGTACTTC
CDR3: CASSLHRGDFSYEQYF

size: NA
D: TRBD1
J: TRBJ2-7
V: TRBV11-2
DNA: TGTGCCAGCAGCCCCAGGACAGGGGCCTACGAGCAGTACTTC
CDR3: CASSPRTGAYEQYF

size: NA
D: TRBD1
J: TRBJ1-1
V: TRBV10-3
DNA: TGTGCCCTCAAACAGGGGGCAAACACTGAAGCTTTCTTT
CDR3: CALKQGANTEAFF

size: NA
D: NA
J: TRBJ1-4
V: TRBV18
DNA: TGTGCCAGCTCACGGCAGGGTTGGCTTGCAACTAATGAAAAACTGTTTTTT
CDR3: CASSRQGWLATNEKLFF

size: NA
D: TRBD1
J: TRBJ2-2
V: TRBV15
DNA: TGTGCCACCAGCAGGAGGACAGGGGCGAACACCGGGGAGCTGTTTTTT
CDR3: CATSRRTGANTGELFF

size: NA
D: TRBD2
J: TRBJ2-5
V: TRBV7-8
DNA: TGTGCCAGCAGCTTAAGGAGCGGGGGGAAACAAGAGACCCAGTACTTC
CDR3: CASSLRSGGKQETQYF

size: NA
D: TRBD2
J: TRBJ2-2
V: TRBV4-1
DNA: TGCGCCAGCCGCGCGGGGGGCTCGGGCACCGGGGAGCTGTTTTTT
CDR3: CASRAGGSGTGELFF

size: NA
D: NA
J: TRBJ1-1
V: TRBV6-5
DNA: TGTGCCAGCAGTTACTCTCTTTCCCGAGGGGCTGAAGCTTTCTTT
CDR3: CASSYSLSRGAEAFF

size: NA
D: NA
J: TRBJ2-7
V: TRBV4-3
DNA: TGCGCCAGCAGTCACGGGTCCTGGGACCAAACCTACGAGCAGTACTTC
CDR3: CASSHGSWDQTYEQYF

size: NA
D: NA
J: TRBJ1-5
V: TRBV30
DNA: TGTGCCTCCAACGGGGAGGGTACGGAGCCCCAGCATTTT
CDR3: CASNGEGTEPQHF

size: NA
D: NA
J: TRBJ1-1
V: TRBV5-1
DNA: TGCGCCAGCAGCTTGGGGACAGCGAACACTGAAGCTTTCTTT
CDR3: CASSLGTANTEAFF

size: NA
D: NA
J: TRBJ2-1
V: TRBV15
DNA: TGTGCCACCAGCAGAGATGGGTGGGCAGGGGGGGAGAGTGAGCAGTTCTTC
CDR3: CATSRDGWAGGESEQFF

size: once
D: NA
J: TRBJ1-6
V: TRBV7-2
DNA: TGTGCCAGCAGCCGGAGCCTTTATAATTCACCCCTCCACTTT
CDR3: CASSRSLYNSPLHF

size: NA
D: NA
J: TRBJ1-4
V: TRBV11-2
DNA: TGTGCCAGCAGCTTAGGAAGCCAGCTTAATGAAAAACTGTTTTTT
CDR3: CASSLGSQLNEKLFF

size: few
D: TRBD1
J: TRBJ1-2
V: TRBV28
DNA: TGTGCCAGCAGTCCATCGACAGGGGTGGCCTATGGCTACACCTTC
CDR3: CASSPSTGVAYGYTF

size: NA
D: NA
J: TRBJ1-3
V: TRBV27
DNA: TGTGCCAGCAGTCCCGCAGGGCACCCTGGAAACACCATATATTTT
CDR3: CASSPAGHPGNTIYF

size: NA
D: NA
J: TRBJ2-2
V: TRBV21-1
DNA: TGTGCCAGCACTCAGACAGGGGAGAACACCGGGGAGCTGTTTTTT
CDR3: CASTQTGENTGELFF

size: NA
D: NA
J: TRBJ1-2
V: TRBV29-1
DNA: TGCAGCGTTGAAGATGAGCGGGGAGATAACTATGGCTACACCTTC
CDR3: CSVEDERGDNYGYTF

size: NA
D: NA
J: TRBJ2-1
V: TRBV19
DNA: TGTGCCAGTAATGAGCAGGCCAATGAGCAGTTCTTC
CDR3: CASNEQANEQFF

size: NA
D: NA
J: TRBJ2-2
V: TRBV10-2
DNA: TGCGCCAGCAGTGAAGACACCACGAACACCGGGGAGCTGTTTTTT
CDR3: CASSEDTTNTGELFF